The entry below gives a single T cell receptor (beta chain) sequence along with its context. Germline CDR1 and CDR2: PRHDT and FYEKMQ (reference sequence). The CDR3 sequence is 16 residues long. The V gene lost 1 base and the J gene lost 2 bases, with 12 bases spanning the gap. The source of the sample is a study of CD8+CD57+ T cells in acquired aplastic anemia. Genomic DNA was employed as the template in profiling TCR beta VDJ and CDR3. A single record per CDR3 protein comes from TCRdb applying MiXCR to the reads. The data show some 410,000 distinct CDR3 sequences, under 80% seen once. This chain uses TRBV13 with TRBJ1-5; D gene ambiguous. The receptor was isolated from a human donor in good health, serving as a control. Sequenced sample: sorted CD4+, CD8+, or CD8+CD57+ T cells (not recorded which) from PBMCs. CDR3 sequence (DNA): TGTGCCAGCAGCTTAGATGAAAGAAAGGGCAATCAGCCCCAGCATTTT. This translates into CASSLDERKGNQPQHF.